These 2 T cell receptor beta chains were sequenced from one sample in a study of monozygotic twins with inflammatory bowel disease. Each CDR3 protein gets one entry in TCRdb, which reprocessed the 5' RACE reads and gives no DNA. Its clone listing holds approximately 120,000 distinct CDR3 sequences. Sequenced input: blood. The source is a human donor with ulcerative colitis or Crohn's disease, or a healthy co-twin of an affected twin (not recorded which).

The chain has TRBV5-5 and TRBJ2-7. The CDR3 totals 13 residues. CDR1 is SGHKS, CDR2 YYEKEE, per germline (reference sequence). CDR3 residues: CASSLDGSYEQYF.

This clonotype is called medium-sized (0.01 to 0.1%) based on its frequency. This chain connects TRBV11-2 to TRBJ1-1. Germline V CDR1 and CDR2: SGHAT, FQNNGV. CDR3 size: 12 residues. The CDR3 sequence is CASSSIGAEAFF.